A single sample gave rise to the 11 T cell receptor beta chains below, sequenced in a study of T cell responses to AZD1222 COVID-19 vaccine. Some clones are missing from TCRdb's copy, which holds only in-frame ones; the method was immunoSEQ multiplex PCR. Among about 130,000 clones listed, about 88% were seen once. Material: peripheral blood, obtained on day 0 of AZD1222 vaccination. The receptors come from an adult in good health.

CDR3 amino acids: CSVETSRDQPQHF. Here the CDR3 DNA reads TGCAGCGTTGAAACCAGCCGCGATCAGCCCCAGCATTTT. This chain joins TRBV29-1 and TRBJ1-5; no clear D. Germline CDR1 SQVTM, CDR2 ANQGSEA. The V end was cut by 2 bases, the J end by 5 bases, with 10 bases between. CDR3 length: 13 amino acids.

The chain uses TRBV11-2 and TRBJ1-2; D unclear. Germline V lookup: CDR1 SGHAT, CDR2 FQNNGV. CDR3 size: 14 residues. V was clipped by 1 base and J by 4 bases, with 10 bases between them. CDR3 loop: CASSLAPGRYGYTF. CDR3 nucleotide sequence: TGTGCCAGCAGCTTAGCCCCGGGCCGCTATGGCTACACCTTC.

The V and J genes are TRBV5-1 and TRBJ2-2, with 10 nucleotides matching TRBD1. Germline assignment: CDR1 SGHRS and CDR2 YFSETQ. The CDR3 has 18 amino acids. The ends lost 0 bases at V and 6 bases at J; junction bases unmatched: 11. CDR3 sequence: CASSLASPAGTGAGELFF. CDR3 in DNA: TGCGCCAGCAGCTTGGCCTCTCCCGCCGGGACAGGGGCCGGGGAGCTGTTTTTT.

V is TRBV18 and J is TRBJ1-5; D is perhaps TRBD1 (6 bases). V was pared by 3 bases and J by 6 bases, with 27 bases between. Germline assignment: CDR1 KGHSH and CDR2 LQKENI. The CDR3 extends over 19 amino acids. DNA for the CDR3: TGTGCCAGCTCACCGCTAGGACAGAGGGGTGGGACCATGGGTCAGCCCCAGCATTTT. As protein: CASSPLGQRGGTMGQPQHF.

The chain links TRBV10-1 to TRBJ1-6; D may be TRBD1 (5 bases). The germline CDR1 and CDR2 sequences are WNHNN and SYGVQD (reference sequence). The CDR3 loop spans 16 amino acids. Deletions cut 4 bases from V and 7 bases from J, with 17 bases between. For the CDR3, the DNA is TGCGCCAGCAGTGCCGGAGGGGCAGGGTCCAATTCACCCCTCCACTTT. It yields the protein CASSAGGAGSNSPLHF.

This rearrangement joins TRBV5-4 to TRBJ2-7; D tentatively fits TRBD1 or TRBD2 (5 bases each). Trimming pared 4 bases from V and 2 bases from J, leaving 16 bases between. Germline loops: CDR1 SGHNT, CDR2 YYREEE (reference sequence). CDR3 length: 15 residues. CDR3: CASSPPGTLAYEQYF. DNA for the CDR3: TGTGCCAGCAGCCCCCCCGGGACCCTAGCCTACGAGCAGTACTTC.

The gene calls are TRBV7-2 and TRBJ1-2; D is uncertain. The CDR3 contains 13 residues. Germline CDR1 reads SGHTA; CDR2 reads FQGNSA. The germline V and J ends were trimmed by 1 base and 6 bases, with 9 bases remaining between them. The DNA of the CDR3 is TGTGCCAGCAGCTTAGGAGGGCATGATGGCTACACCTTC. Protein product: CASSLGGHDGYTF.

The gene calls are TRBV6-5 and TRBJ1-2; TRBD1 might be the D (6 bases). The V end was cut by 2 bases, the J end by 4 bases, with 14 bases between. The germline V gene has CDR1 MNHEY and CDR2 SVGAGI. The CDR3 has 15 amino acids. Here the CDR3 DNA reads TGTGCCAGCAGTTACACCACAGGGCTTGGCTATGGCTACACCTTC. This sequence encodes CASSYTTGLGYGYTF.

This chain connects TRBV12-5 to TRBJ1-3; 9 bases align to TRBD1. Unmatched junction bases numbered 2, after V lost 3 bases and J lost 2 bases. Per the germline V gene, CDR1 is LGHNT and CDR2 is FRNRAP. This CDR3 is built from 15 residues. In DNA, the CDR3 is TGTGCTAGTGGTTTACGGACAGGGGCTGGAAACACCATATATTTT. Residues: CASGLRTGAGNTIYF.

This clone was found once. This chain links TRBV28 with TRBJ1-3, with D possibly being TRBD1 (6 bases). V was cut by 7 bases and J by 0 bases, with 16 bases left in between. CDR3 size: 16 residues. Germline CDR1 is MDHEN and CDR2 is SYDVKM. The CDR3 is CASTWGGRVSGNTIYF. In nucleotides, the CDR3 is TGTGCCAGCACCTGGGGGGGGCGAGTCTCTGGAAACACCATATATTTT.

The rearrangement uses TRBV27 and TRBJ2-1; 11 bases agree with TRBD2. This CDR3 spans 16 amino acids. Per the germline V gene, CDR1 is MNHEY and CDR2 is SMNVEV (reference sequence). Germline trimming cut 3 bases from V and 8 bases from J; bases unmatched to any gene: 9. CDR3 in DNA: TGTGCCAGCAGTTTCCCTGTCCTAGCGGGAGGCCATGAGCAGTTCTTC. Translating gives CASSFPVLAGGHEQFF.